These 9 T cell receptor beta chains were sequenced from one sample in a study of cytotoxic CD8 clonotypes in ibrutinib-treated CLL. Produced via immunoSEQ multiplex PCR; TCRdb's table is partial and in-frame only. This sample has fewer than 400,000 clones, with roughly 70% found just once. Sequenced here: PBMCs, sampled after 36 months of ibrutinib treatment. The receptors shown here come from a human donor with chronic lymphocytic leukemia.

This clone has just one count. The genes are TRBV5-4 and TRBJ1-2; 9 nucleotides agree with TRBD1. Per the germline V gene, CDR1 is SGHNT and CDR2 is YYREEE (reference sequence). The V gene end was trimmed by 4 bases and the J gene end by 8 bases; junction bases not matched to a gene: 6. CDR3 length: 13 amino acids. The CDR3 region has the DNA TGTGCCAGCAGCCTCGGGACAGGGAAGGGCTACACCTTC. As protein: CASSLGTGKGYTF.

The CDR3 sequence is CASSLLGEGEAFF. CDR3 coding DNA: TGCGCCAGCAGCTTGTTAGGGGAGGGTGAAGCTTTCTTT. The chain couples TRBV5-1 to TRBJ1-1; weak D call: TRBD1 (5 bases). Trimming shortened V by 1 base and J by 7 bases, and 11 bases separated the two germline ends. CDR1 SGHRS and CDR2 YFSETQ come from the germline V gene. The CDR3 sequence is 13 residues long. Based on the CDR3 plus reference TRBV5-1 and TRBJ1-1, the full variable domain is KAGVTQTPRYLIKTRGQQVTLSCSPISGHRSVSWYQQTPGQGLQFLFEYFSETQRNKGNFPGRFSGRQFSNSRSEMNVSTLELGDSALYLCASSLLGEGEAFFGQGTRLTVV.

Here the CDR3 DNA reads TGTGCCAGACGTCGACCCGAGACCCAGTACTTC. It codes for CARRRPETQYF. This rearrangement joins TRBV6-5 to TRBJ2-5, with no clear D. The CDR3 spans 11 residues. The germline V and J ends were trimmed by 9 bases and 5 bases, with 10 bases remaining between them. Germline assignment: CDR1 MNHEY and CDR2 SVGAGI.

The chain employs TRBV29-1 and TRBJ2-3, with 16 bases that match TRBD2. The germline V gene has CDR1 SQVTM and CDR2 ANQGSEA. This CDR3 comprises 23 residues. The junction had 24 bases not matched to a gene; V was cut back by 4 bases and J by 2 bases. CDR3: CSVVVRTGLSGTSGRAVTDTQYF. The CDR3 coding sequence is TGCAGCGTTGTAGTCAGGACAGGGCTGTCCGGGACTAGCGGGAGGGCTGTCACAGATACGCAGTATTTT.

V gene TRBV9 combines with J gene TRBJ2-7, with 8 bases fitting TRBD2. Germline V CDR1 and CDR2: SGDLS, YYNGEE. This CDR3 is 14 amino acids long. V lost 4 bases and J lost 12; bases outside the gene matches: 15. CDR3 bases: TGTGCCAGCAGCCCCGGGACTAGTTCGAAAGGCTCGTACTTC. Translation: CASSPGTSSKGSYF.

The chain combines TRBV11-2 with TRBJ2-7, with 12 bases lining up with TRBD1. Germline values: CDR1 SGHAT, CDR2 FQNNGV. The CDR3 loop spans 15 amino acids. J was trimmed by 4 bases and V by 5 bases; bases with no gene match: 6. The CDR3 sequence: CASSAGQGALYEQYF. The CDR3 DNA sequence: TGTGCCAGCAGCGCGGGACAGGGGGCTCTATACGAGCAGTACTTC.

J is TRBJ2-7 and V is TRBV6-1, with D tentatively TRBD1 or TRBD2 (5 bases each). The V end was cut by 3 bases, the J end by 4 bases, with 19 bases between. Germline CDR1 and CDR2: MNHNS and SASEGT. CDR3 length: 16 residues. The CDR3 nucleotides read TGTGCCAGCAGTGACCCGGGGCAATTGGATGGGTACGAGCAGTACTTC. Amino acids: CASSDPGQLDGYEQYF.

The genes are TRBV18 and TRBJ2-7, with 10 bases fitting TRBD2. Germline loops: CDR1 KGHSH, CDR2 LQKENI. The length of the CDR3 is 15 residues. J was trimmed by 2 bases and V by 3 bases; bases with no gene match: 4. For the CDR3, the DNA is TGTGCCAGCTCACCGGGGACTAGCGTCCCCTACGAGCAGTACTTC. It yields the protein CASSPGTSVPYEQYF.

The rearrangement joins TRBV28 to TRBJ2-3, with D unresolved. Trimming shortened V by 6 bases and J by 3 bases, and 13 bases separated the two germline ends. Germline CDR1 is MDHEN and CDR2 is SYDVKM. This CDR3 contains 14 residues. In DNA, the CDR3 is TGTGCCAGCAGCCCTCCCCTGGGTACAGATACGCAGTATTTT. It encodes CASSPPLGTDTQYF.